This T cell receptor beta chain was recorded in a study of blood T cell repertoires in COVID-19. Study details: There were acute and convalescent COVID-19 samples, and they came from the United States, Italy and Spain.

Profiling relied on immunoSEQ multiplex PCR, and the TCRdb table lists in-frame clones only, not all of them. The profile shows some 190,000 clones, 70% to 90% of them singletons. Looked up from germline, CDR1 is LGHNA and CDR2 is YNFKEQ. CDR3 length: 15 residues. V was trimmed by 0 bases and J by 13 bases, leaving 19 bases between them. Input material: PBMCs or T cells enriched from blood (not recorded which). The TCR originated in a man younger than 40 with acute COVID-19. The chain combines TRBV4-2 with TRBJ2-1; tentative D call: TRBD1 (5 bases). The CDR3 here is CASSQDIVDGASQFF. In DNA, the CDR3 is TGTGCCAGCAGCCAAGATATAGTGGATGGGGCGAGTCAGTTCTTC.